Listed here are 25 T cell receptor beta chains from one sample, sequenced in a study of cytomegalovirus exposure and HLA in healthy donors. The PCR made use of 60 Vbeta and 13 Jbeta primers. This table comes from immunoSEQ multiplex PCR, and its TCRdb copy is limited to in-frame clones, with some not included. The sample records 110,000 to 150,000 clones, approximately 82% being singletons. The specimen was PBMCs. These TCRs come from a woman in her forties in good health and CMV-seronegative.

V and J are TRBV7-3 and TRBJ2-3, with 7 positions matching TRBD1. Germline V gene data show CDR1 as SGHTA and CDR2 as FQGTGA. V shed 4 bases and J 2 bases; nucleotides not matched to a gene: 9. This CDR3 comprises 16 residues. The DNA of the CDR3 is TGTGCCAGCAGCTATGGGACAGCCTCGCCCACAGATACGCAGTATTTT. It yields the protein CASSYGTASPTDTQYF.

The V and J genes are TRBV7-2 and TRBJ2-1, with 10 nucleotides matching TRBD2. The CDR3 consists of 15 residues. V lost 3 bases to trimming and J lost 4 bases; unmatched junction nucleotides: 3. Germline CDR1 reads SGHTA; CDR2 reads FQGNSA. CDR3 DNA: TGTGCCAGCAGCTTTTCTAGCGGGAGATACAATGAGCAGTTCTTC. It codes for CASSFSSGRYNEQFF.

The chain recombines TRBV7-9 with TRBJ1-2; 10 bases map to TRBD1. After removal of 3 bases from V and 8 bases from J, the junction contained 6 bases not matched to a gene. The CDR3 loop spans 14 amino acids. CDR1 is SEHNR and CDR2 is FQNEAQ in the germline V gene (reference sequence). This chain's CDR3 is CASSFDRGQGGYTF. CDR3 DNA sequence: TGTGCCAGCAGCTTCGACAGGGGGCAGGGAGGCTACACCTTC.

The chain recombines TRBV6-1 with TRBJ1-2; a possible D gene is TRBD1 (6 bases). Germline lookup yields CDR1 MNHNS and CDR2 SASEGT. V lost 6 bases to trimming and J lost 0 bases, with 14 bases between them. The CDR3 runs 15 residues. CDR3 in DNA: TGTGCCAGCAGGGCCGACAGGTCGACTAACTATGGCTACACCTTC. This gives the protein CASRADRSTNYGYTF.

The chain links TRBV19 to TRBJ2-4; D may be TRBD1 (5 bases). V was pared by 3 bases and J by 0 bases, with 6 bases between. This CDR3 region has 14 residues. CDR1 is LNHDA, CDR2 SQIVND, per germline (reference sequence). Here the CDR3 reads CASSMTVAKNIQYF. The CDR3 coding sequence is TGTGCCAGTAGTATGACAGTAGCCAAAAACATTCAGTACTTC.

CDR3 loop: CASSWGTGADEKLFF. For the CDR3, the DNA is TGTGCCAGCAGTTGGGGAACAGGAGCCGATGAAAAACTGTTTTTT. The chain is built from TRBV6-5 and TRBJ1-4; D possibly corresponds to TRBD1 (5 bases). The CDR3 totals 15 residues. The V gene lost 4 bases and the J gene lost 6 bases, with 15 bases spanning the gap. CDR1 and CDR2 from the germline V gene are MNHEY and SVGAGI.

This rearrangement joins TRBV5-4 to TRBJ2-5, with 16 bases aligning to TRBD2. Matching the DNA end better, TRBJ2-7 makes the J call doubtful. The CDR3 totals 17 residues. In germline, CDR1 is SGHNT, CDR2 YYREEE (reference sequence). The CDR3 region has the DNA TGTGCCAGCAGCTCGGGACTAGCGGGAGGGGGGGCCTACGAGCAGTACTTC. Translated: CASSSGLAGGGAYEQYF.

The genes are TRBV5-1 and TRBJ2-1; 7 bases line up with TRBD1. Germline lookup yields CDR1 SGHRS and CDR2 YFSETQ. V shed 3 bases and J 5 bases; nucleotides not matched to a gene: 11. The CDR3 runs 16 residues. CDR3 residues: CASSSAQGNINNEQFF. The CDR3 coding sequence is TGCGCCAGCAGCTCCGCACAGGGGAACATCAACAATGAGCAGTTCTTC.

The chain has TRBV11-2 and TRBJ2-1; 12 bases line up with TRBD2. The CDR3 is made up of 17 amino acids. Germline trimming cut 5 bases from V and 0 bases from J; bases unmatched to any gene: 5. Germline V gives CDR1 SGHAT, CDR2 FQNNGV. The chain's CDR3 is CASSPGLAGYSYNEQFF. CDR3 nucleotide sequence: TGTGCCAGCAGCCCGGGACTAGCGGGCTACTCCTACAATGAGCAGTTCTTC.

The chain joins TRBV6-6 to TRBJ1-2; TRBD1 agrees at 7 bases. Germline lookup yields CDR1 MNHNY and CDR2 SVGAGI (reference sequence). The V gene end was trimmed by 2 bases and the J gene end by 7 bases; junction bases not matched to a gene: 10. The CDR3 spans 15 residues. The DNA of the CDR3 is TGTGCCAGCAGTTACGTGCGACAGGGTGGCGGTGGCTACACCTTC. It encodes CASSYVRQGGGGYTF.

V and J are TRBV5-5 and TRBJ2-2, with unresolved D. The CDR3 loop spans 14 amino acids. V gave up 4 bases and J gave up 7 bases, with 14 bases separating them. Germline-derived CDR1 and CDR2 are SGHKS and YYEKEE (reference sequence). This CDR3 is CASSQFPSDGELFF. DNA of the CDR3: TGTGCCAGCAGCCAATTTCCTAGTGACGGGGAGCTGTTTTTT.

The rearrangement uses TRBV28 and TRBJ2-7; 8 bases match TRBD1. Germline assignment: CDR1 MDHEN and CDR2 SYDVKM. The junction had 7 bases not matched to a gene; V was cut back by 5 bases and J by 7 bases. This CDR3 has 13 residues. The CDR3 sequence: CASSLPGQDEQYF. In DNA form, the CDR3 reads TGTGCCAGCAGTCTACCGGGACAGGATGAGCAGTACTTC.

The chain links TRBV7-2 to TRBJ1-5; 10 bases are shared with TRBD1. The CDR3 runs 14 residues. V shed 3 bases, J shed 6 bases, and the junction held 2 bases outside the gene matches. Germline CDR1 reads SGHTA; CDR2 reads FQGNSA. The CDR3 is CASSLRDRGQPQHF. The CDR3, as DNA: TGTGCCAGCAGCTTGCGGGACAGGGGTCAGCCCCAGCATTTT.

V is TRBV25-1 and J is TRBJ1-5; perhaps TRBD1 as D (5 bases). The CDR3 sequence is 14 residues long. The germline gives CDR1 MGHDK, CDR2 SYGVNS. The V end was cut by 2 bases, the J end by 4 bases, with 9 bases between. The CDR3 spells CASSEPGGNQPQHF. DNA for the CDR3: TGTGCCAGCAGTGAACCCGGGGGGAATCAGCCCCAGCATTTT.

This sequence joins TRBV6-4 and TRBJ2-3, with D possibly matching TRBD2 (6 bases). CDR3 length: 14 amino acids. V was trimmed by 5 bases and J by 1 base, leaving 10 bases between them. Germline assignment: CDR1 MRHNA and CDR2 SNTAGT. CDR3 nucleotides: TGTGCCAGCAGTCGGGAGTATGGCACAGATACGCAGTATTTT. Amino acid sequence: CASSREYGTDTQYF.

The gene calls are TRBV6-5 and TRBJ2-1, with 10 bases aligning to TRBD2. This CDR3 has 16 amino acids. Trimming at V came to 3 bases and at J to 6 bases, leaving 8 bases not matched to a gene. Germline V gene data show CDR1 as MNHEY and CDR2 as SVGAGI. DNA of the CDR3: TGTGCCAGCAGTTATCTCAGGCTAGCGGGAGCCAATGAGCAGTTCTTC. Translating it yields CASSYLRLAGANEQFF.

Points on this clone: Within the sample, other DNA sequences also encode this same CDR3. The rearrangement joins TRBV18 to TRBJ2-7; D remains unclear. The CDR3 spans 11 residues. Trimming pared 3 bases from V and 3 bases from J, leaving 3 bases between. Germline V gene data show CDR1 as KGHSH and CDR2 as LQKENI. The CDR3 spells CASSPGYEQYF. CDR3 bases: TGTGCCAGCTCACCCGGCTACGAGCAGTACTTC.

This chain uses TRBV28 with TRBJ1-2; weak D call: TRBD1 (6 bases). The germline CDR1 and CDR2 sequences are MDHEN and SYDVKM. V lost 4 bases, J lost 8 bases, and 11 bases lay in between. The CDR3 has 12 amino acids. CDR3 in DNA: TGTGCCAGCAGTTCACAGGGTTACGGCTACACCTTC. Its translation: CASSSQGYGYTF.

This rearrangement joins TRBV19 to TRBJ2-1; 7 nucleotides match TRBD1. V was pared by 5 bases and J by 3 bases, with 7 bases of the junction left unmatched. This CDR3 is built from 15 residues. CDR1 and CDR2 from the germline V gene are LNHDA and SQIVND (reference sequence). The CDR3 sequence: CASSSNRGVYNEQFF. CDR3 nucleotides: TGTGCCAGTAGTTCCAACAGGGGCGTCTACAATGAGCAGTTCTTC.

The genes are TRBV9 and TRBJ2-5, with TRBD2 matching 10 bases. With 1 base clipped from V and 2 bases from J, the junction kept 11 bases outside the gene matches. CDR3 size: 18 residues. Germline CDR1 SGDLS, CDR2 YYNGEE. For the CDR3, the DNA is TGTGCCAGCAGCGTATCATTTTCAGGACTAGCGGAACAAGAGACCCAGTACTTC. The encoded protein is CASSVSFSGLAEQETQYF.

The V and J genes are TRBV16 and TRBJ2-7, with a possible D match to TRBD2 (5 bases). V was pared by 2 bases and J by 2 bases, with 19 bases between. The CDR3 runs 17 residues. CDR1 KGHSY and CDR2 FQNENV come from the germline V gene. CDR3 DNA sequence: TGTGCCAGCAGCCAAAACCAGGACTTCCCGGGCGCCTACGAGCAGTACTTC. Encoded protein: CASSQNQDFPGAYEQYF.

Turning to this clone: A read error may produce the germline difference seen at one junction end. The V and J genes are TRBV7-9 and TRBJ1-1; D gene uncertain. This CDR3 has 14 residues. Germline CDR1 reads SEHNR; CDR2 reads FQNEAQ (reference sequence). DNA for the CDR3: TGTTCCAGCAGCTTACTTCAGGCGAACACTGAAGCTTTCTTT. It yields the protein CSSSLLQANTEAFF.

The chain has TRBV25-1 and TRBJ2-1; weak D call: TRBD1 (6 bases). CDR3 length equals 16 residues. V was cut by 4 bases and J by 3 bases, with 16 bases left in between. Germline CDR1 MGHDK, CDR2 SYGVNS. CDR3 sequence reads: CASSGTQGRVYNEQFF. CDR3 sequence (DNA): TGTGCCAGCAGTGGAACCCAGGGGCGGGTCTACAATGAGCAGTTCTTC.

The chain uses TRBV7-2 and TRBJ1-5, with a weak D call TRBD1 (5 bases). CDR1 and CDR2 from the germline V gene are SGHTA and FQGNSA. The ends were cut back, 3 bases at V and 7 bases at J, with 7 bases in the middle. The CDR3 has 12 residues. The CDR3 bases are TGTGCCAGCAGCTTTCAGGGCCAGCCCCAGCATTTT. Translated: CASSFQGQPQHF. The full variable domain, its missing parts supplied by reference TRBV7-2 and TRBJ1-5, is GAGVSQSPSNKVTEKGKDVELRCDPISGHTALYWYRQSLGQGLEFLIYFQGNSAPDKSGLPSDRFSAERTGGSVSTLTIQRTQQEDSAVYLCASSFQGQPQHFGDGTRLSIL.

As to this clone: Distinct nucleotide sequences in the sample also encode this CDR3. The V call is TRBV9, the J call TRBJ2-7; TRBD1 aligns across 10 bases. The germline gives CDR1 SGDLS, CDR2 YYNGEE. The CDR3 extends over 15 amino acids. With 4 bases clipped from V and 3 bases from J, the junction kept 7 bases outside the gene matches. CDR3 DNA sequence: TGTGCCAGCAGCCCGGGACAGGGGATACTCTACGAGCAGTACTTC. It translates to CASSPGQGILYEQYF.